These T cell receptor beta chains were read from a single sample in a study of blood T cells in healthy people across ages. TCRdb ran MiXCR on the 5' RACE reads and lists one entry per CDR3 protein. The sample has 800,000 or so distinct CDR3 sequences, approximately 67% seen once; the top ten hold 25% to 30%. Material for sequencing was blood. All receptors derive from a man aged 30 to 39 in good health. CDR3s include the opening cysteine and the closing phenylalanine or tryptophan. D genes are given only for firm matches. Clone size is shown for a subset of rows, as once, few, many or a class of expanded clone.

J gene: TRBJ1-5
V gene: TRBV7-9
clone size: few
D gene: NA
CDR3 length: 13
CDR3 DNA: TGTGCCAGCAGCTTAGTCTCTAATCAGCCCCAGCATTTT
CDR3 protein: CASSLVSNQPQHF

J gene: TRBJ2-1
V gene: TRBV5-1
clone size: NA
D gene: NA
CDR3 length: 16
CDR3 DNA: TGCGCCAGCAGCCCACAGGCGCAGGGTGGGTACAATGAGCAGTTCTTC
CDR3 protein: CASSPQAQGGYNEQFF

J gene: TRBJ1-4
V gene: TRBV20-1
clone size: NA
D gene: TRBD1
CDR3 length: 13
CDR3 DNA: TGCAGTGCTCCGGGACAGGGTATGGAAAAACTGTTTTTT
CDR3 protein: CSAPGQGMEKLFF

J gene: TRBJ2-1
V gene: TRBV9
clone size: NA
D gene: NA
CDR3 length: 16
CDR3 DNA: TGTGCCAGCAGCGTAGGAGGGGATAGCTCCTACAATGAGCAGTTCTTC
CDR3 protein: CASSVGGDSSYNEQFF

J gene: TRBJ2-5
V gene: TRBV12-3/TRBV12-4
clone size: NA
D gene: TRBD2
CDR3 length: 15
CDR3 DNA: TGTGCCAGCAGTTTATGGTCCGGGGGGGTAGAGACCCAGTACTTC
CDR3 protein: CASSLWSGGVETQYF

J gene: TRBJ2-7
V gene: TRBV5-4
clone size: NA
D gene: NA
CDR3 length: 13
CDR3 DNA: TGTGCCAGCAGCATATATGCTACCTACGAGCAGTACTTC
CDR3 protein: CASSIYATYEQYF

J gene: TRBJ1-1
V gene: TRBV20-1
clone size: few
D gene: NA
CDR3 length: 13
CDR3 DNA: TGCAGTGCTGGACCCGGGACTCAGACTGAAGCTTTCTTT
CDR3 protein: CSAGPGTQTEAFF

J gene: TRBJ2-5
V gene: TRBV4-2
clone size: NA
D gene: NA
CDR3 length: 15
CDR3 DNA: TGTGCCAGCAGCCAAGTCGATTATCATGCGGAGACCCAGTACTTC
CDR3 protein: CASSQVDYHAETQYF

J gene: TRBJ2-3
V gene: TRBV5-1
clone size: NA
D gene: TRBD1
CDR3 length: 17
CDR3 DNA: TGCGCCAGCAGCTATTTTCTCCCGGGACAGCGCACAGATACGCAGTATTTT
CDR3 protein: CASSYFLPGQRTDTQYF

J gene: TRBJ1-1
V gene: TRBV29-1
clone size: NA
D gene: TRBD1
CDR3 length: 12
CDR3 DNA: TGCAGCGTTTCACCCAGGGGGACTGAAGCTTTCTTT
CDR3 protein: CSVSPRGTEAFF

J gene: TRBJ1-1
V gene: TRBV7-3
clone size: NA
D gene: TRBD1
CDR3 length: 13
CDR3 DNA: TGTGCCAGCAGCACACAGGGGGACACTGAAGCTTTCTTT
CDR3 protein: CASSTQGDTEAFF

J gene: TRBJ1-2
V gene: TRBV7-2
clone size: few
D gene: NA
CDR3 length: 12
CDR3 DNA: TGTGCCAGCACCATATGGCCGTATGGCTACACCTTC
CDR3 protein: CASTIWPYGYTF

J gene: TRBJ2-7
V gene: TRBV29-1
clone size: NA
D gene: NA
CDR3 length: 13
CDR3 DNA: TGCAGCGTTGACGGTGGGGTTTCCTACGAGCAGTACTTC
CDR3 protein: CSVDGGVSYEQYF

J gene: TRBJ2-6
V gene: TRBV20-1
clone size: NA
D gene: TRBD1
CDR3 length: 16
CDR3 DNA: TGCAGTGCTCCGGGACAGGGGCAAAGTGGGGCCGACGTCCTGACTTTC
CDR3 protein: CSAPGQGQSGADVLTF

J gene: TRBJ2-7
V gene: TRBV20-1
clone size: NA
D gene: NA
CDR3 length: 12
CDR3 DNA: TGCAGTGCAGGGGACTCCCGAGGCGAGCAGTACTTC
CDR3 protein: CSAGDSRGEQYF